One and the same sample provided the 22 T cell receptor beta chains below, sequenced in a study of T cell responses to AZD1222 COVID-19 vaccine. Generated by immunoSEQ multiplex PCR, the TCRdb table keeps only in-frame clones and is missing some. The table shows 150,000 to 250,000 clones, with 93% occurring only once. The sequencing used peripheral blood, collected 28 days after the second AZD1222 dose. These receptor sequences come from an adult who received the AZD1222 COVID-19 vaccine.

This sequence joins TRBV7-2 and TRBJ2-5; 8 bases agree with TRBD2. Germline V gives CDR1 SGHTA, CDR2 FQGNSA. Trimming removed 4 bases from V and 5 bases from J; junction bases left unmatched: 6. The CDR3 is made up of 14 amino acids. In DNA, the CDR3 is TGTGCCAGCAGCTCGGGAGGGGGGGGCGAGACCCAGTACTTC. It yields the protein CASSSGGGGETQYF.

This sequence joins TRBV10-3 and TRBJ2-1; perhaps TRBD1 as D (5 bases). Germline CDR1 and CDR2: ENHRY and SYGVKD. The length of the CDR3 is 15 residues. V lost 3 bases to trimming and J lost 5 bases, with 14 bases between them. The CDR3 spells CAISERGESHNEQFF. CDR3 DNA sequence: TGTGCCATCAGTGAAAGGGGCGAGTCCCACAATGAGCAGTTCTTC.

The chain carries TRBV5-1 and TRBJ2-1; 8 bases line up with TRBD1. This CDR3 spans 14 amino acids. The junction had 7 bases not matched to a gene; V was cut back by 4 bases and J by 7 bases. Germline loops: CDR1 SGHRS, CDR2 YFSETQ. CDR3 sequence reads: CASSLGQGRNEQFF. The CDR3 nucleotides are TGCGCCAGCAGCCTAGGACAGGGTAGGAATGAGCAGTTCTTC.

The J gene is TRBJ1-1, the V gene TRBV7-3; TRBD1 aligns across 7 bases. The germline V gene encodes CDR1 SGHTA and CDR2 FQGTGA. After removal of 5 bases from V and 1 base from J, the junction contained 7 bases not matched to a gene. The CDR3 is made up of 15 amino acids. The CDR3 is CASSTSDRTNTEAFF. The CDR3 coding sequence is TGTGCCAGCAGCACCTCGGACAGGACGAACACTGAAGCTTTCTTT.

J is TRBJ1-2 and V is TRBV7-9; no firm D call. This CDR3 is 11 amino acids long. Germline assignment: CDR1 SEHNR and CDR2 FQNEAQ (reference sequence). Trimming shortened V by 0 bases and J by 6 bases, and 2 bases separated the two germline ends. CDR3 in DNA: TGTGCCAGCAGCTTAGCCGATGGCTACACCTTC. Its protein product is CASSLADGYTF.

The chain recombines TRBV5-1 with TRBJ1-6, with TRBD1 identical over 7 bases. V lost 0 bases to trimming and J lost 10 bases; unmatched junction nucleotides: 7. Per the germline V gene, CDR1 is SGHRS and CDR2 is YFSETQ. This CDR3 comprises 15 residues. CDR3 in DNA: TGCGCCAGCAGCTTGGCCCCGACAGGGATGTCACCCCTCCACTTT. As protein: CASSLAPTGMSPLHF.

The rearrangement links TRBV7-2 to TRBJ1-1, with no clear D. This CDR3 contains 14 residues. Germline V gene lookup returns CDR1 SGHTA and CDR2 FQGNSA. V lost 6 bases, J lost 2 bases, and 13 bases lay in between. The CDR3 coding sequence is TGTGCCAGCAGTTCCTTGTTGGTCAACACTGAAGCTTTCTTT. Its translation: CASSSLLVNTEAFF.

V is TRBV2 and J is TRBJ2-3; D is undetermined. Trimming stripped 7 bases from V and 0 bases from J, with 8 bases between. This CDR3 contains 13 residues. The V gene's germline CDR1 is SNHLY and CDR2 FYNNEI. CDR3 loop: CASKLESTDTQYF. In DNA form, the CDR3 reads TGTGCCAGCAAACTGGAGAGCACAGATACGCAGTATTTT.

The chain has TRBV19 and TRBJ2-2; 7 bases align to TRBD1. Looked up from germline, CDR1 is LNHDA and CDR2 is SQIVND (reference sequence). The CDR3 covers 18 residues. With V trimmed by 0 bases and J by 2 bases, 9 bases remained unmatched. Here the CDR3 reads CASSIEGRQGANTGELFF. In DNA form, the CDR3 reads TGTGCCAGTAGTATAGAAGGGCGACAGGGAGCCAACACCGGGGAGCTGTTTTTT.

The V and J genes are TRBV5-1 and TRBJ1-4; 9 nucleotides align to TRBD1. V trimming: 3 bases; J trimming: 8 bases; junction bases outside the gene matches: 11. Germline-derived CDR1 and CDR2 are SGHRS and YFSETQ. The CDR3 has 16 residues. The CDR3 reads CASSSRGDRAGEKLFF. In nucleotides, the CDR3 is TGCGCCAGCAGCTCAAGGGGGGACAGGGCCGGCGAAAAACTGTTTTTT.

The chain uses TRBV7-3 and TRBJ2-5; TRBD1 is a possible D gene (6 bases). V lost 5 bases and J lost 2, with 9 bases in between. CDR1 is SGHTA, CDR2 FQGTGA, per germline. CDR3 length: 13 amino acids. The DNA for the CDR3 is TGTGCCAGCAGCCCAGGGGTTCAAGAGACCCAGTACTTC. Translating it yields CASSPGVQETQYF.

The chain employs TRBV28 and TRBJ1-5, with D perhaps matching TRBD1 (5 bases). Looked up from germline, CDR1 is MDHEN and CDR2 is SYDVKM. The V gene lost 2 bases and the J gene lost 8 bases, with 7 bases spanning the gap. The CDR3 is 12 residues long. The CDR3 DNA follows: TGTGCCAGCAGTTTAGACAGCAAGCCCCAGCATTTT. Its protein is CASSLDSKPQHF.

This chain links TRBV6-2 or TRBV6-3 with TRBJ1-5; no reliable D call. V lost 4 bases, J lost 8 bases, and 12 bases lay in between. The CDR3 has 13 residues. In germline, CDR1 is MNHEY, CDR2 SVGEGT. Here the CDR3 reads CASSFRASEPQHF. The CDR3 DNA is TGTGCCAGCAGTTTTCGGGCAAGTGAGCCCCAGCATTTT.

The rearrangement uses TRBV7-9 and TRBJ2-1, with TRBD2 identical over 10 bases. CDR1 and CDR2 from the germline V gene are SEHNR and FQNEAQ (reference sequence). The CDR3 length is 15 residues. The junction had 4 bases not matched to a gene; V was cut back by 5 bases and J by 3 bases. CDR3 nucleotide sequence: TGTGCCAGCAGCGGGGGACTAGCGATCTACAATGAGCAGTTCTTC. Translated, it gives CASSGGLAIYNEQFF.

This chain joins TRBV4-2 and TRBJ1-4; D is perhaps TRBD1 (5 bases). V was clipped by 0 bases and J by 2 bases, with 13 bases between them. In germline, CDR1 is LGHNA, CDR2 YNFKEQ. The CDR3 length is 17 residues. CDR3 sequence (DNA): TGTGCCAGCAGCCAAGAGGGTGGGGGTGGCACTAATGAAAAACTGTTTTTT. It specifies CASSQEGGGGTNEKLFF.

DNA for the CDR3: TGTGCCAGCAGGCAAACAGGGGTCGGTTCACCCCTCCACTTT. Encoded protein: CASRQTGVGSPLHF. The V gene is TRBV3-1 (or the pseudogene TRBV3-2), the J gene TRBJ1-6, with 7 bases lining up with TRBD1. Looked up from germline, CDR1 is LGHDT and CDR2 is YNNKEL (reference sequence). The CDR3 totals 14 residues. The V segment lost 6 bases and the J segment 9 bases; nucleotides outside the gene matches: 8.

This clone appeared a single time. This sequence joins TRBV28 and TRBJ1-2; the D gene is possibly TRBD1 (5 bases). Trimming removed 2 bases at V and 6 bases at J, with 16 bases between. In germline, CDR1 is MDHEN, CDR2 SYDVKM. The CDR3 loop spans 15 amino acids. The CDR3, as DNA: TGTGCCAGCAGTTTAGCCGCCCGGGGGAGACATGGCTACACCTTC. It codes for CASSLAARGRHGYTF.

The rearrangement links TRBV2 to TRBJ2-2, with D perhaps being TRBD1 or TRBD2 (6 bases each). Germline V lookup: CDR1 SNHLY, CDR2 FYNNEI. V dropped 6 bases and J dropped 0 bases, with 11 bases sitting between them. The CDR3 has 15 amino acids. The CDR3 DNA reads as TGTGCCAGCAGGGGGGGCACCGCGAACACCGGGGAGCTGTTTTTT. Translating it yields CASRGGTANTGELFF.

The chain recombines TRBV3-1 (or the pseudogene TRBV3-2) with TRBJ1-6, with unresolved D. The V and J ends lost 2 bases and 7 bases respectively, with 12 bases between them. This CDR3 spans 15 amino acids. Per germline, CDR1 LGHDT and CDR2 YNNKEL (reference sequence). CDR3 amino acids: CASSQFSGVNSPLHF. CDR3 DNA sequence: TGTGCCAGCAGCCAATTTTCGGGTGTAAATTCACCCCTCCACTTT.

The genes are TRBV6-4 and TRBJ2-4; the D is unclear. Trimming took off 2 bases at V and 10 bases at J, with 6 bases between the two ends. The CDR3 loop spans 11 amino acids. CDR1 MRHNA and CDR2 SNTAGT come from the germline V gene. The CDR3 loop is CASSDIVIQYF. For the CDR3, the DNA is TGTGCCAGCAGTGACATCGTGATTCAGTACTTC.

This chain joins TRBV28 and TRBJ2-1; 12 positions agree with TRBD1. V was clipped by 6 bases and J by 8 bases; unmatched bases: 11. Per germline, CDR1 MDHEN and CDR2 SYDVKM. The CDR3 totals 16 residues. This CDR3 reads CASRSPPGQGADEQFF. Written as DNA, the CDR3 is TGTGCCAGCAGATCCCCTCCGGGACAGGGGGCAGATGAGCAGTTCTTC.

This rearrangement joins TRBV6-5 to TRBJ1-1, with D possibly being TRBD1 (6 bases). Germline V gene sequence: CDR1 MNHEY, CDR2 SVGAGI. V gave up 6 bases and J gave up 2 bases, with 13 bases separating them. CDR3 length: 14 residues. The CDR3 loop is CASRAGTTNTEAFF. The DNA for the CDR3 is TGTGCCAGCAGGGCCGGGACAACTAACACTGAAGCTTTCTTT.